The next 17 T cell receptor beta chains were all read from a single sample in a study of multiple sclerosis patients with progressive multifocal leukoencephalopathy. Time point defined: time of PML onset. Clones were sequenced by immunoSEQ multiplex PCR, and TCRdb holds only the in-frame ones, with some missing. The table records 25,000 to 30,000 clones, 75% to 90% of them present only once. The source was PBMCs, collected from a patient treated with natalizumab. Receptors originate from a woman aged 25 to 39 with progressive multifocal leukoencephalopathy.

The rearrangement links TRBV7-3 to TRBJ2-3; D unclear. Between the trimmed V and J ends, which lost 4 bases and 1 base, there was a span of 12 bases. The CDR3 spans 15 residues. Germline V lookup: CDR1 SGHTA, CDR2 FQGTGA. CDR3 DNA: TGTGCCAGCAGCTCCCATTGGAAGGGCACAGATACGCAGTATTTT. It translates to CASSSHWKGTDTQYF.

The V gene is TRBV19, the J gene TRBJ2-1; the match to TRBD2 covers 9 bases. The CDR3 loop spans 16 amino acids. Trimming removed 3 bases from V and 7 bases from J; junction bases left unmatched: 10. The V gene's germline CDR1 is LNHDA and CDR2 SQIVND (reference sequence). CDR3 in amino acids: CASSIPRRGGSNEQFF. The DNA for the CDR3 is TGTGCCAGTAGTATCCCGAGGCGGGGGGGATCGAATGAGCAGTTCTTC.

This chain links TRBV4-2 with TRBJ2-2; D unclear. CDR1 and CDR2 (germline): LGHNA, YNFKEQ. V lost 1 base and J 7 bases, leaving 4 bases between the germline ends. CDR3 length: 12 residues. The CDR3 sequence: CASSQVDGELFF. The CDR3 nucleotides read TGTGCCAGCAGCCAAGTTGACGGGGAGCTGTTTTTT.

The genes are TRBV6-4 and TRBJ1-4; no firm D call. Germline V gene lookup returns CDR1 MRHNA and CDR2 SNTAGT. Trimming pared 3 bases from V and 3 bases from J, leaving 5 bases between. This CDR3 is built from 13 residues. The CDR3 DNA is TGTGCCAGCAGTGAGACTGCTAATGAAAAACTGTTTTTT. It specifies CASSETANEKLFF.

V is TRBV30 and J is TRBJ1-4, with unresolved D. This CDR3 contains 13 residues. V was cut by 3 bases and J by 8 bases, with 13 bases left in between. Germline V gene sequence: CDR1 GTSNPN, CDR2 SVGIG (reference sequence). Here the CDR3 reads CAWRGPEGEKLFF. CDR3 in DNA: TGTGCCTGGAGGGGCCCGGAAGGGGAAAAACTGTTTTTT.

The V call is TRBV30, the J call TRBJ1-1, with a weak D call TRBD1 (5 bases). The CDR3 extends over 13 amino acids. The V gene lost 7 bases and the J gene lost 3 bases, with 15 bases spanning the gap. Per germline, CDR1 GTSNPN and CDR2 SVGIG (reference sequence). CDR3 residues: CASPGTADTEAFF. CDR3 nucleotides: TGTGCCTCACCCGGGACGGCGGACACTGAAGCTTTCTTT.

V is TRBV14 and J is TRBJ2-2, with unresolved D. The germline V gene has CDR1 SGHDN and CDR2 FVKESK. The V and J ends lost 5 bases and 4 bases respectively, with 8 bases between them. The CDR3 has 13 residues. This chain's CDR3 is CASSSQITGELFF. The DNA for the CDR3 is TGTGCCAGCAGCAGTCAGATCACCGGGGAGCTGTTTTTT. The whole variable domain, remainder taken from reference TRBV14 and TRBJ2-2, is EAGVTQFPSHSVIEKGQTVTLRCDPISGHDNLYWYRRVMGKEIKFLLHFVKESKQDESGMPNNRFLAERTGGTYSTLKVQPAELEDSGVYFCASSSQITGELFFGEGSRLTVL.

The chain couples TRBV5-5 to TRBJ1-5; TRBD1 matches at 7 bases. V lost 3 bases, J lost 6 bases, and 6 bases stayed unmatched. The CDR3 spans 14 residues. Germline V gene sequence: CDR1 SGHKS, CDR2 YYEKEE (reference sequence). The CDR3 region is CASSSEDRFQPQHF. CDR3 nucleotides: TGTGCCAGCAGCTCAGAGGACAGGTTTCAGCCCCAGCATTTT.

This clone was seen a single time. The chain employs TRBV6-6 and TRBJ2-5, with D perhaps TRBD1 (5 bases). CDR1 MNHNY and CDR2 SVGAGI come from the germline V gene (reference sequence). Deletions cut 2 bases from V and 1 base from J, with 8 bases between. The CDR3 has 14 amino acids. The CDR3 DNA follows: TGTGCCAGCAGTTACCAGGGTCCCCAAGAGACCCAGTACTTC. This encodes CASSYQGPQETQYF.

This sequence joins TRBV28 and TRBJ2-5, with 9 bases lining up with TRBD1. Near its end, the DNA agrees better with TRBJ2-7, so the J call may be wrong. CDR3 length equals 14 residues. Germline V gives CDR1 MDHEN, CDR2 SYDVKM. CDR3 region: CASSLSTGGYEQYF. CDR3 DNA: TGTGCCAGCAGTTTATCGACAGGGGGCTACGAGCAGTACTTC.

V usage is TRBV10-3 and J usage is TRBJ2-5; TRBD2 matches at 9 bases. This CDR3 has 16 amino acids. Germline lookup yields CDR1 ENHRY and CDR2 SYGVKD. After removal of 3 bases from V and 2 bases from J, the junction contained 7 bases not matched to a gene. For the CDR3, the DNA is TGTGCCATCAGTGAACCGCTAGCGGGATTGCAAGAGACCCAGTACTTC. It yields the protein CAISEPLAGLQETQYF.

The chain recombines TRBV6-1 with TRBJ2-5, with D unclear. The end of the DNA is better explained by TRBJ2-7, so the J call may be wrong. The germline CDR1 and CDR2 sequences are MNHNS and SASEGT. CDR3 length: 13 residues. Here the CDR3 reads CASSLGPLYEQYF. CDR3 coding DNA: TGTGCCAGCAGTCTGGGTCCGCTCTACGAGCAGTACTTC.

The V call is TRBV11-2, the J call TRBJ2-4; TRBD2 matches at 8 bases. Germline V gene sequence: CDR1 SGHAT, CDR2 FQNNGV. The V gene end was trimmed by 6 bases and the J gene end by 8 bases; junction bases not matched to a gene: 9. CDR3 length: 14 amino acids. The CDR3 protein is CASRTPGGLDIQYF. CDR3 nucleotide sequence: TGTGCCAGCAGAACCCCGGGGGGGCTTGACATTCAGTACTTC.

The chain recombines TRBV6-5 with TRBJ2-7; D may be TRBD2 (5 bases). The germline V gene encodes CDR1 MNHEY and CDR2 SVGAGI. The CDR3 runs 13 residues. V gave up 4 bases and J gave up 4 bases, with 11 bases separating them. This chain's CDR3 is CASSSLPGYEQYF. The CDR3 DNA reads TGTGCCAGCAGTTCCCTCCCGGGATACGAGCAGTACTTC.

The chain carries TRBV13 and TRBJ2-3; TRBD1 is a possible D gene (6 bases). Germline V gives CDR1 PRHDT, CDR2 FYEKMQ (reference sequence). V gave up 4 bases and J gave up 0 bases, with 14 bases separating them. This CDR3 has 16 residues. CDR3 nucleotide sequence: TGTGCCAGCAGCTCCTGGACAGCCTCTAGCACAGATACGCAGTATTTT. Its protein product is CASSSWTASSTDTQYF.

This sequence joins TRBV2 and TRBJ2-5; 8 bases align to TRBD1. CDR3 size: 14 residues. J was trimmed by 2 bases and V by 6 bases; bases with no gene match: 5. Germline V gene sequence: CDR1 SNHLY, CDR2 FYNNEI. DNA of the CDR3: TGTGCCAGCAGCGACGGACAGGGTCAAGAGACCCAGTACTTC. Translating gives CASSDGQGQETQYF.

The gene calls are TRBV7-2 and TRBJ2-2, with TRBD2 identical over 12 bases. Germline CDR1 is SGHTA and CDR2 is FQGNSA. J lost 4 bases, V lost 4 bases, and 1 base had no gene match. The length of the CDR3 is 15 residues. The CDR3 DNA is TGTGCCAGCAGCTCGGGACTAGCGGGCACCGGGGAGCTGTTTTTT. Translated: CASSSGLAGTGELFF.